This T cell receptor (beta chain) was identified in a study of control samples from healthy donors and cancer patients. The germline gives CDR1 SNHLY, CDR2 FYNNEI. V trimming: 6 bases; J trimming: 0 bases; junction bases outside the gene matches: 6. The CDR3 runs to 15 residues. The data were produced by immunoSEQ multiplex PCR, yet TCRdb's version contains in-frame clones alone and is incomplete. The data contain about 74,000 clones, 70% to 90% of them singletons. The chain has TRBV2 and TRBJ2-7; TRBD1 matches 9 bases. Input material: blood. The sequence derives from a woman aged 45-59 years in good health. Written as DNA, the CDR3 is TGTGCCAGCAGCGCCGGGACAGGGAGCTCCTACGAGCAGTACTTC. Translating gives CASSAGTGSSYEQYF.